This passage covers 19 T cell receptor beta chains from one sample sequenced in a study of T cells after yellow fever vaccination. One entry per CDR3 protein, called by TCRdb with MiXCR from the 5' RACE reads. The sample consists of 400,000 to 650,000 distinct CDR3 sequences, just over 20% of them appearing once. The sequences come from PBMCs, collected 20 to 25 days after the first yellow fever vaccination. Every receptor here comes from a man aged 18-30 years who received the YFV17D yellow fever vaccine.

This clonotype was picked up one time. The V call is TRBV10-3, the J call TRBJ1-2; TRBD1 matches 7 bases. J lost 8 bases, V lost 6 bases, and 6 bases had no gene match. This CDR3 contains 12 residues. Germline V gene sequence: CDR1 ENHRY, CDR2 SYGVKD. The CDR3 spells CAISLGGQGYTF. CDR3 coding DNA: TGTGCCATCAGCCTTGGGGGACAGGGCTACACCTTC.

The chain joins TRBV19 to TRBJ1-2; D unresolved. This CDR3 spans 12 amino acids. Germline values: CDR1 LNHDA, CDR2 SQIVND (reference sequence). The V gene lost 8 bases and the J gene lost 4 bases, with 11 bases spanning the gap. The CDR3 bases are TGTGCCAGTGGCCCAAGGAGCTATGGCTACACCTTC. Protein: CASGPRSYGYTF.

The chain carries TRBV6-1 and TRBJ1-5; D call uncertain. This CDR3 contains 15 residues. Germline-derived CDR1 and CDR2 are MNHNS and SASEGT. Trimming left V 2 bases short and J 0 bases short, with 8 bases between. CDR3 residues: CASSENANSNQPQHF. The CDR3 coding sequence is TGTGCCAGCAGTGAAAATGCGAATAGCAATCAGCCCCAGCATTTT.

This chain joins TRBV20-1 and TRBJ1-5; D uncertain. Germline CDR1 is DFQATT and CDR2 is SNEGSKA (reference sequence). Trimming took off 6 bases at V and 3 bases at J, with 12 bases between the two ends. The CDR3 is 13 amino acids. The CDR3 is CSAVGGFNQPQHF. As DNA, the CDR3 is TGCAGTGCCGTAGGCGGCTTCAATCAGCCCCAGCATTTT.

This clonotype was recorded a few times. The chain uses TRBV10-3 and TRBJ2-1; 7 bases are shared with TRBD1. The CDR3 is made up of 15 amino acids. J was trimmed by 3 bases and V by 8 bases; bases with no gene match: 10. Germline loops: CDR1 ENHRY, CDR2 SYGVKD. DNA for the CDR3: TGTGCCATCGGTCCTCCGGGACAGCGCTACAATGAGCAGTTCTTC. It yields the protein CAIGPPGQRYNEQFF.

This clonotype was counted only a few times. This rearrangement joins TRBV12-3 or TRBV12-4 to TRBJ1-1; D is possibly TRBD1 (5 bases). V lost 7 bases, J lost 5 bases, and 17 bases lay in between. The CDR3 totals 14 residues. The CDR3 is CASTAQAPITEAFF. CDR3 DNA: TGTGCCAGCACCGCACAGGCCCCAATTACTGAAGCTTTCTTT.

The chain is built from TRBV5-1 and TRBJ2-1, with TRBD1 identical over 7 bases. Trimming removed 4 bases from V and 4 bases from J; junction bases left unmatched: 5. Germline V gene sequence: CDR1 SGHRS, CDR2 YFSETQ. The CDR3 contains 14 residues. The chain's CDR3 is CASSDRDSYNEQFF. CDR3 sequence (DNA): TGCGCCAGCAGCGACAGGGATTCTTACAATGAGCAGTTCTTC.

A few counts support this clonotype. The chain has TRBV24-1 and TRBJ1-6; 7 bases map to TRBD1. Germline trimming cut 3 bases from V and 8 bases from J; bases unmatched to any gene: 18. This CDR3 has 19 residues. From germline, CDR1 is KGHDR and CDR2 SFDVKD. The CDR3 protein is CATSDGWGQGGGSDSPLHF. In DNA form, the CDR3 reads TGTGCCACCAGTGATGGATGGGGCCAGGGAGGGGGCTCGGATTCACCCCTCCACTTT.

A word on this clonotype: This sequence may be a read error, since a much larger clone differs from it by one base. The chain links TRBV5-5 to TRBJ2-5; TRBD1 is a possible D gene (5 bases). Germline values: CDR1 SGHKS, CDR2 YYEKEE (reference sequence). The CDR3 loop spans 18 amino acids. The CDR3 nucleotides read TGTGCCAGCAGCTTTAATCCTCTAACAGGAGTCCTCCAAGAGACCCTGTACTTC. It encodes CASSFNPLTGVLQETLYF.

This clonotype was observed once. The chain couples TRBV7-2 to TRBJ1-2; maybe TRBD1 (6 bases). The V gene's germline CDR1 is SGHTA and CDR2 FQGNSA. The CDR3 runs 14 residues. Trimming removed 3 bases at V and 0 bases at J, with 8 bases between. CDR3: CASSFGGPNYGYTF. The CDR3 nucleotides are TGTGCCAGCAGCTTCGGGGGCCCTAACTATGGCTACACCTTC.

The table lists this clonotype with a few counts. The chain links TRBV7-2 to TRBJ2-3; either TRBD1 or TRBD2 may supply D (5 bases each). V was shortened by 7 bases and J by 1 base, with 12 bases between the two germline ends. This CDR3 is built from 14 residues. The germline V gene has CDR1 SGHTA and CDR2 FQGNSA. This CDR3 reads CASTSLGGTDTQYF. The CDR3 bases are TGTGCCAGCACATCCCTGGGGGGCACAGATACGCAGTATTTT. Full variable domain (missing parts from reference TRBV7-2 and TRBJ2-3): GAGVSQSPSNKVTEKGKDVELRCDPISGHTALYWYRQSLGQGLEFLIYFQGNSAPDKSGLPSDRFSAERTGGSVSTLTIQRTQQEDSAVYLCASTSLGGTDTQYFGPGTRLTVL.

This clonotype has only a few counts. V is TRBV11-2 and J is TRBJ2-1, with TRBD2 identical over 14 bases. The CDR3 totals 19 residues. The ends lost 5 bases at V and 6 bases at J; junction bases unmatched: 15. Germline assignment: CDR1 SGHAT and CDR2 FQNNGV. As DNA, the CDR3 is TGTGCCAGCAGCGAACGACACAGGGGACTAGCGGGGGTTCTCAATGAGCAGTTCTTC. This sequence encodes CASSERHRGLAGVLNEQFF.

This clonotype has only one observation. The rearrangement links TRBV7-9 to TRBJ2-7, with D maybe TRBD2 (6 bases). V lost 8 bases and J lost 0, with 8 bases in between. The germline V gene has CDR1 SEHNR and CDR2 FQNEAQ (reference sequence). The CDR3 covers 12 residues. CDR3 sequence: CASRDFSYEQYF. As DNA, the CDR3 is TGTGCCAGCCGGGACTTCTCCTACGAGCAGTACTTC.

This clonotype was counted a few times. This chain joins TRBV5-1 and TRBJ1-4; D remains unclear. Germline V gives CDR1 SGHRS, CDR2 YFSETQ. The CDR3 length is 15 residues. The ends were cut back, 4 bases at V and 0 bases at J, with 10 bases in the middle. The CDR3 protein is CASSVDPATNEKLFF. In nucleotides, the CDR3 is TGCGCCAGCAGCGTCGACCCTGCAACTAATGAAAAACTGTTTTTT.

There are a few counts of this clonotype. The chain joins TRBV7-3 to TRBJ2-3; 8 bases align to TRBD2. After removal of 2 bases from V and 4 bases from J, the junction contained 8 bases not matched to a gene. This CDR3 is 16 amino acids long. Germline lookup yields CDR1 SGHTA and CDR2 FQGTGA. For the CDR3, the DNA is TGTGCCAGCAGCTTAGGGAAGCGGGGGCGGGCAGATACGCAGTATTTT. It encodes CASSLGKRGRADTQYF.

There are many counts of this clonotype. V is TRBV12-3 or TRBV12-4 and J is TRBJ2-5; 7 bases are shared with TRBD1. The CDR3 runs to 13 residues. Trimming removed 5 bases from V and 3 bases from J; junction bases left unmatched: 3. The CDR3 sequence: CASSRDRKETQYF. DNA of the CDR3: TGTGCCAGCAGTAGGGACAGAAAAGAGACCCAGTACTTC.

J is TRBJ2-2 and V is TRBV29-1; 11 bases are a match to TRBD1. The V gene's germline CDR1 is SQVTM and CDR2 ANQGSEA. The CDR3 has 13 residues. J gave up 4 bases and V 7 bases, and 2 bases lay outside the gene matches. CDR3 sequence reads: CSAGTGGTGELFF. For the CDR3, the DNA is TGCAGCGCAGGGACAGGGGGCACCGGGGAGCTGTTTTTT.

This clonotype has just a few counts. The V gene is TRBV7-6, the J gene TRBJ2-1; D is perhaps TRBD2 (6 bases). Germline-derived CDR1 and CDR2 are SGHVS and FNYEAQ. The CDR3 has 11 residues. Trimming shortened V by 5 bases and J by 9 bases, and 8 bases separated the two germline ends. CDR3 bases: TGTGCCAGCAGCAGTAGCGGTGAGCAGTTCTTC. This codes for CASSSSGEQFF.

This clonotype was observed a few times. The chain joins TRBV29-1 to TRBJ2-1; weak D call: TRBD1 (5 bases). Germline loops: CDR1 SQVTM, CDR2 ANQGSEA. CDR3 length: 16 residues. Deletions cut 3 bases from V and 1 base from J, with 16 bases between. The CDR3 reads CSVEVSYRWSYNEQFF. The CDR3 region has the DNA TGCAGCGTTGAGGTCTCCTACAGGTGGTCCTACAATGAGCAGTTCTTC.